This TCR beta chain is drawn from a study of beta chain features in type 1 diabetes. The whole isolated RNA underwent reverse transcription, so sequencing captured expressed TCRB transcripts. Measured with immunoSEQ multiplex PCR; TCRdb has only the in-frame clones, and not every one. The sample contains 500,000 to 850,000 clones, more than 13% of which appear only once. General study findings and limits: All four CD4+ subsets from Type 1 diabetes patients carried moderately but significantly shorter TCRB CDR3s. VDJ junctions from type 1 diabetes patients carried fewer insertions and larger deletions.

This clone showed up just a few times. Its cognate antigen is unknown. The specimen was naive CD4+ T cells from blood. The origin of this receptor is a young man with type 1 diabetes.

The DNA of the CDR3 is TGCGCCAGCAGCCGGAGCGGATCCAGGGCTGGAAACACCATATATTTT. It encodes CASSRSGSRAGNTIYF. This rearrangement joins TRBV4-3 to TRBJ1-3; D might be TRBD1 (5 bases). This CDR3 is built from 16 residues. With 4 bases removed from V and 2 bases from J, the gap between germline ends came to 15 bases. CDR1 is LGHNA and CDR2 is YSLEER in the germline V gene.